One sample yielded the 14 T cell receptor beta chains listed below, sequenced in a study of cytomegalovirus exposure and HLA in healthy donors. PCR amplification relied on 60 Vbeta primers (plus 13 Jbeta primers). Repertoires were generated with immunoSEQ multiplex PCR, while TCRdb's copy carries only in-frame clones and drops some. The sample yields roughly 110,000 clones, under 85% seen once. The material sequenced was PBMCs. The receptor source for this set is a male donor in good health and CMV-seronegative.

This clone was found once. One junction end does not reproduce the germline sequence, and a read error may be involved. This chain uses TRBV15 with TRBJ2-3; D possibly corresponds to TRBD1 (5 bases). CDR1 and CDR2 (germline): LNHNV, YYDKDF (reference sequence). The CDR3 has 14 residues. CDR3 coding DNA: TGTGCCACCAGCAGAGATCAGGGAACAGGTACGCAGTATTTT. As protein: CATSRDQGTGTQYF.

The J gene is TRBJ1-2, the V gene TRBV6-1; 8 bases align to TRBD1. This CDR3 has 14 residues. The ends lost 0 bases at V and 3 bases at J; junction bases unmatched: 0. Germline CDR1 is MNHNS and CDR2 is SASEGT. In DNA, the CDR3 is TGTGCCAGCAGTGAAGCGGGACAGGACTATGGCTACACCTTC. As protein: CASSEAGQDYGYTF.

The chain carries TRBV7-9 and TRBJ2-2, with D maybe TRBD1 (6 bases). V lost 5 bases and J lost 0, with 13 bases in between. Germline assignment: CDR1 SEHNR and CDR2 FQNEAQ (reference sequence). The CDR3 has 16 amino acids. CDR3 nucleotides: TGTGCCAGCAGCAACTTACAGGGAGCGAACACCGGGGAGCTGTTTTTT. Translating it yields CASSNLQGANTGELFF.

This clone was recorded a few times. The chain is built from TRBV6-1 and TRBJ1-1; a possible D gene is TRBD1 (6 bases). The V end lost 8 bases, the J end lost 1 base, and 14 bases lay between the germline ends. The CDR3 is 14 amino acids. Germline V gene sequence: CDR1 MNHNS, CDR2 SASEGT. This CDR3 is CASEQGKGNTEAFF. The CDR3 region has the DNA TGTGCCAGCGAACAGGGAAAGGGGAACACTGAAGCTTTCTTT.

The CDR3 region is CAISFSGKGANEQFF. The CDR3 DNA reads as TGTGCCATCAGTTTTAGCGGGAAAGGGGCAAATGAGCAGTTCTTC. J is TRBJ2-1 and V is TRBV10-3, with TRBD2 matching over 8 bases. The CDR3 totals 15 residues. The V segment lost 5 bases and the J segment 7 bases; nucleotides outside the gene matches: 10. Germline V gives CDR1 ENHRY, CDR2 SYGVKD.

This clone showed up just a few times. The same CDR3 can be traced to other DNA sequences in this sample. CDR3 sequence (DNA): TGTGCCATCACCCCGGGACAGGGAAACGAGCAGTACTTC. This encodes CAITPGQGNEQYF. The chain employs TRBV10-3 and TRBJ2-7; 9 bases are shared with TRBD1. This CDR3 region has 13 residues. Germline V gene sequence: CDR1 ENHRY, CDR2 SYGVKD. V trimming: 7 bases; J trimming: 5 bases; junction bases outside the gene matches: 6.

This clone was seen a single time. The chain uses TRBV5-1 and TRBJ2-5, with a possible D match to TRBD2 (6 bases). Germline assignment: CDR1 SGHRS and CDR2 YFSETQ. V was shortened by 4 bases and J by 5 bases, with 15 bases between the two germline ends. CDR3 length: 14 residues. Here the CDR3 DNA reads TGCGCCAGCAGCGCGGGGACTTCTGAGGAGACCCAGTACTTC. This translates into CASSAGTSEETQYF.

There are a few counts of this clone. The chain has TRBV9 and TRBJ2-3, with TRBD2 identical over 8 bases. CDR3 length equals 15 residues. Germline assignment: CDR1 SGDLS and CDR2 YYNGEE. V was clipped by 3 bases and J by 4 bases; unmatched bases: 7. CDR3 protein: CASSERAGGPDTQYF. In DNA form, the CDR3 reads TGTGCCAGCAGCGAGAGGGCGGGAGGTCCAGATACGCAGTATTTT.

The genes are TRBV28 and TRBJ1-4; 9 bases map to TRBD1. The germline CDR1 and CDR2 sequences are MDHEN and SYDVKM. The CDR3 covers 15 residues. Trimming cost V 6 bases and J 5 bases; bases outside gene matches: 7. CDR3 residues: CASRRTGGRNEKLFF. In nucleotides, the CDR3 is TGTGCCAGCAGACGAACAGGGGGCAGGAATGAAAAACTGTTTTTT.

The V gene is TRBV28, the J gene TRBJ1-2, with TRBD1 matching 8 bases. The junction had 5 bases not matched to a gene; V was cut back by 2 bases and J by 6 bases. CDR3 size: 14 residues. Looked up from germline, CDR1 is MDHEN and CDR2 is SYDVKM. The DNA of the CDR3 is TGTGCCAGCAGTTTAGGACAGGGATCGGATGGCTACACCTTC. Translated: CASSLGQGSDGYTF.

The rearrangement links TRBV6-5 to TRBJ2-1; 10 positions agree with TRBD1. The CDR3 runs 15 residues. The junction had 2 bases not matched to a gene; V was cut back by 6 bases and J by 0 bases. The germline V gene encodes CDR1 MNHEY and CDR2 SVGAGI. The CDR3 spells CASSRTGGSYNEQFF. CDR3 DNA sequence: TGTGCCAGCAGCCGGACAGGGGGCTCCTACAATGAGCAGTTCTTC.

The chain combines TRBV27 with TRBJ2-1; 10 bases map to TRBD1. CDR1 MNHEY and CDR2 SMNVEV come from the germline V gene (reference sequence). V gave up 5 bases and J gave up 9 bases; unmatched junction bases: 7. The CDR3 is 14 residues long. This CDR3 is CASSPGQGRGEQFF. The CDR3 bases are TGTGCCAGCAGTCCGGGACAGGGGAGAGGTGAGCAGTTCTTC.

V and J are TRBV9 and TRBJ1-5; 8 bases are shared with TRBD1. CDR3 size: 16 residues. Germline assignment: CDR1 SGDLS and CDR2 YYNGEE. Trimming took 5 bases from V and 2 from J; bases not matched to a gene: 9. CDR3 sequence: CASSPTGAFGNQPQHF. CDR3 DNA sequence: TGTGCCAGCAGTCCGACAGGGGCCTTCGGCAATCAGCCCCAGCATTTT.

This clone was seen a few times. The genes are TRBV30 and TRBJ1-2, with 8 bases fitting TRBD1. The J segment lost 7 bases and the V segment lost 7 bases, leaving 11 bases of the junction unmatched. This CDR3 is built from 13 residues. Germline CDR1 reads GTSNPN; CDR2 reads SVGIG (reference sequence). CDR3 amino acids: CALYRGAGFGYTF. In DNA form, the CDR3 reads TGTGCCTTATACAGGGGGGCCGGGTTTGGCTACACCTTC.